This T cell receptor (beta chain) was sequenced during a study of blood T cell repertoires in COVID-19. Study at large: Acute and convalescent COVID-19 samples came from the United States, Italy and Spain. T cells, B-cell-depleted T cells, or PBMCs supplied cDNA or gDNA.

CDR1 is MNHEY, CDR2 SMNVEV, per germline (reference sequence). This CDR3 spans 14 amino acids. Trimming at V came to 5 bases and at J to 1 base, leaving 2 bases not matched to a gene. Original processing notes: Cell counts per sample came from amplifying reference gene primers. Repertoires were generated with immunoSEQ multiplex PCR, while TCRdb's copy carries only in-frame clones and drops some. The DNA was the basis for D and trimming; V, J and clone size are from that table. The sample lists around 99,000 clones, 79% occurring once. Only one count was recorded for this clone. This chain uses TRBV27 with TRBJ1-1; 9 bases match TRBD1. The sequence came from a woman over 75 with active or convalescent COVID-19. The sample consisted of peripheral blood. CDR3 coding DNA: TGTGCCAGCAGTAGGGGACAGGGGAACACTGAAGCTTTCTTT. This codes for CASSRGQGNTEAFF.